The sequence of this T cell receptor beta chain was determined in a study of T cell changes during pregnancy in multiple sclerosis. This CDR3 comprises 13 residues. Unmatched junction bases numbered 4, after V lost 8 bases and J lost 0 bases. CDR1 is MNHEY and CDR2 is SVGAGI in the germline V gene. Repertoires were generated with immunoSEQ multiplex PCR, while TCRdb's copy carries only in-frame clones and drops some. Of approximately 20,000 clones listed, 70% to 90% are singletons. The sequence derives from a female donor in good health, enrolled as a control in a pregnancy study. The chain combines TRBV6-5 with TRBJ2-7; 7 bases are a match to TRBD1. Sequencing used CD8+ T cells from peripheral blood mononuclear cells, obtained in the third trimester of pregnancy. The CDR3, as DNA: TGTGCCAGCCGGACAGGCCACTCCTACGAGCAGTACTTC. Amino acid sequence: CASRTGHSYEQYF.